This paragraph reports one T cell receptor (beta chain). What it binds is not known. The treatment is: oral pan-JAK inhibitor, 5-10 mg twice daily. The sorting of PBMCs gave CD4+ and CD8+ T cells. The data were obtained in a study of CD8+ T cells in alopecia areata. Extraction of RNA preceded its reverse transcription into cDNA, which served as the sequencing template. Assay used: immunoSEQ multiplex PCR; TCRdb lists only in-frame clones, some missing. The repertoire holds a few hundred thousand clones, with less than 50% as singletons. Study-wide results and caveats: While tofacitinib was given, many expanded lesional clones persisted in scalp and blood.

This sequence was found in a human donor with alopecia areata. Sequencing used CD4+ T cells sorted from blood, obtained between weeks 36 and 40, from a patient treated with tofacitinib.

CDR3 in amino acids: CASRRLENEQFF. In DNA, the CDR3 is TGTGCCAGCAGGAGACTAGAGAATGAGCAGTTCTTC. V is TRBV6-6 and J is TRBJ2-1; D perhaps matches TRBD2 (6 bases). Germline CDR1 MNHNY, CDR2 SVGAGI (reference sequence). Trimming took 6 bases from V and 7 from J, leaving 10 bases between them. The CDR3 is 12 residues long.